Listed here is a single T cell receptor (beta chain). Antigen specificity is unknown. Using immunoSEQ multiplex PCR, the repertoire was profiled, and TCRdb retains in-frame clones only, with some absent. Among some 140,000 clones listed, roughly 90% were seen once. The sample belongs to a study of T cell responses to AZD1222 COVID-19 vaccine. Study-level results: Spike-specific TCR breadth rose after two AZD1222 doses, and depth rose as well. Repertoires were obtained only post-peak T cell response.

Sample: peripheral blood, taken on day 0 of AZD1222 vaccination. This sequence originates from an adult in good health.

CDR3 amino acids: CASSPPEGGNGYTF. DNA of the CDR3: TGTGCCAGCTCTCCCCCAGAGGGTGGCAATGGCTACACCTTC. V and J are TRBV6-5 and TRBJ1-2; no definite D call. The V end was cut by 8 bases, the J end by 6 bases, with 19 bases between. This CDR3 has 14 residues. Germline loops: CDR1 MNHEY, CDR2 SVGAGI.